The rows below give T cell receptor beta chains drawn from one sample of a study of lymphopenia after photon versus proton radiotherapy. Repertoires were generated with immunoSEQ multiplex PCR, while TCRdb's copy carries only in-frame clones and drops some. Counted here are about 39,000 clones, 90% to 95% occurring once; the ten biggest clones make up 13% to 15%. Specimen: peripheral blood, collected from a patient treated with photon-based radiotherapy. The receptors were gathered from a man between 60 and 70 years old with cholangiocarcinoma. The CDR3 runs from the conserved cysteine through the conserved F or W. D genes are given only for firm matches. Only part of the rows carry a size: once, few, many, or a class if the clone is expanded.

v_gene	abundance	d_gene	j_gene	CDR3nt	CDR3aa
TRBV5-1	-	-	TRBJ2-5	TGCGCCAGCAGCCTGGCCGGGACTCCCCTTGCGACCCAGTACTTC	CASSLAGTPLATQYF
TRBV5-1	-	TRBD2	TRBJ2-3	TGCGCCAGCTCGAGGGAGGGGCTCCGCACAGATACGCAGTATTTT	CASSREGLRTDTQYF
TRBV7-6	-	TRBD1	TRBJ1-2	TGTGCCAGCAGCTTAGGGCAGGGGGCCTATGGCTACACCTTC	CASSLGQGAYGYTF
TRBV7-9	few	-	TRBJ1-5	TGTGCCAGCAGCTTAGGAGGGTATAGCAATCAGCCCCAGCATTTT	CASSLGGYSNQPQHF
TRBV5-1	-	TRBD1	TRBJ1-1	TGCGCCAGCAGCTTGGCAGGGGGACGGACAGAAGCTTTCTTT	CASSLAGGRTEAFF
TRBV2	-	TRBD1	TRBJ2-7	TGTGCCAGCACCCTTCGGACAGGACTCTCTTACGAGCAGTACTTC	CASTLRTGLSYEQYF
TRBV10-3	-	TRBD1	TRBJ2-7	TGTGCCATCAGCGACGGGACAGGGGGAGCCTACGAGCAGTACTTC	CAISDGTGGAYEQYF
TRBV5-1	-	-	TRBJ2-7	TGCGCCAGCAGCTTGGCGGGGCTCCCCTACGAGCAGTACTTC	CASSLAGLPYEQYF
TRBV6-5	-	-	TRBJ1-1	TGTGCCAGCAGTTACTTGGCCGGGGTCGCTGAAGCTTTCTTT	CASSYLAGVAEAFF
TRBV25-1	-	TRBD1	TRBJ2-1	TGTGCCAGCACTCCCAAGGGGGGACAGGGTTTGTGGGAGCAGTTCTTC	CASTPKGGQGLWEQFF
TRBV5-1	-	-	TRBJ2-1	TGCGCCAGCAGCTTGGAGGGCAGTGTGGGCGTGGATGAGCAGTTCTTC	CASSLEGSVGVDEQFF
TRBV6-5	once	-	TRBJ1-2	TGTGCCAGCAGTTCCCACCGCGGGGGCTATGGCTACACCTTC	CASSSHRGGYGYTF
TRBV11-3	once	-	TRBJ1-5	TGTGCCAGCAGCTCTTGCCCGGACAGTACCTACTGCCCCCAGCATTTT	CASSSCPDSTYCPQHF
TRBV5-1	-	-	TRBJ2-7	TGCGCCAGCAGCTTGGGGGACACCCTCGAGCAGTACTTC	CASSLGDTLEQYF
TRBV27	-	TRBD2	TRBJ2-2	TGTGCCAGCAGTTTGGGACTAGCGGGGGGACCGAACACCGGGGAGCTGTTTTTT	CASSLGLAGGPNTGELFF
TRBV27	-	TRBD1	TRBJ2-7	TGTGCCAGCAGTTTATCCGGGACAGGGTACGAGCAGTACTTC	CASSLSGTGYEQYF
TRBV14	-	-	TRBJ1-4	TGTGCCAGCAGCCAATCCCGGCCTAATGAAAAACTGTTTTTT	CASSQSRPNEKLFF
TRBV19	-	-	TRBJ1-1	TGTGCCAGTACGTGGCAGGGGAACACTGAAGCTTTCTTT	CASTWQGNTEAFF
TRBV7-2	-	-	TRBJ1-4	TGTGCCAGCAGCGTGAGAGTTTCTTGGGAGGGGGAAAAACTGTTTTTT	CASSVRVSWEGEKLFF
TRBV2	-	-	TRBJ2-2	TGTGCCAGCGGATTGACAGCTCCACCCGGGGAGCTGTTTTTT	CASGLTAPPGELFF
TRBV15	few	-	TRBJ2-2	TGTGCCACCAGCAAAAACACCGGGGAGCTGTTTTTT	CATSKNTGELFF
TRBV15	-	-	TRBJ1-4	TGTGCCACCAGCAGAGATGGTTATACATATGGGGTTAATGAAAAACTGTTTTTT	CATSRDGYTYGVNEKLFF
TRBV20-1	-	-	TRBJ2-5	TGCAGTGCTCAGGATCAAGAGACCCAGTACTTC	CSAQDQETQYF
TRBV7-8	once	-	TRBJ2-7	TGTGCCAGCAGCTTTGGGAGTTCCCACCCCTACGAGCAGTACTTC	CASSFGSSHPYEQYF
TRBV6-4	-	-	TRBJ2-2	TGTGCCAGCAGTGACGGTGCGAACACCGGGGAGCTGTTTTTT	CASSDGANTGELFF
TRBV7-9	-	TRBD2	TRBJ2-3	TGTGCCAGCAGCTCCCCGGAGGGACTAGCGGCCTATACGCAGTATTTT	CASSSPEGLAAYTQYF
TRBV6-1	once	-	TRBJ2-5	TGTGCCAGCAGTGAATATCAAGAGACCCAGTACTTC	CASSEYQETQYF
TRBV11-3	-	TRBD2	TRBJ2-3	TGTGCCAGCAGGACTAGCGGCACAGATACGCAGTATTTT	CASRTSGTDTQYF
TRBV11-3	-	TRBD2	TRBJ2-1	TGTGCCAGCAGCTTAGGTGGACGGGGGGGCCGTAAGAACAATGAGCAGTTCTTC	CASSLGGRGGRKNNEQFF